Here is one TCR beta chain with its context. Its antigen remains unknown. These data come from a study of cytomegalovirus exposure and HLA in healthy donors. Use of 60 Vbeta and 13 Jbeta primers characterized the PCR. Generated by immunoSEQ multiplex PCR, the TCRdb table keeps only in-frame clones and is missing some. The table shows about 160,000 clones, with around 80% occurring only once. Notes on the study in general: Several of the most significant clusters were apparently associated with common viral pathogens in a later analysis. Despite most TCR sequences being rare, some public TCRs occurred in many donors. Compared with the approximately 680-donor mean, an Asian-associated ancestry cluster reportedly had fewer N-insertions, according to a later analysis. For TCR beta chains, V- and J-gene trimming was later linked to a missense DCLRE1C variant.

V was cut by 1 base and J by 6 bases, with 11 bases left in between. Germline CDR1 is SGHTA and CDR2 is FQGNSA. The CDR3 is 14 amino acids. This clonotype was obtained from a male donor in good health and CMV-seropositive. This rearrangement joins TRBV7-2 to TRBJ2-3; the D is unclear. Material: PBMCs. The CDR3 spells CASSLGLGSDTQYF. CDR3 in DNA: TGTGCCAGCAGCTTAGGGCTAGGTTCGGATACGCAGTATTTT.